Detailed here is one TCR beta chain. The target antigen is unknown. These data are taken from a study of identifying expanded T cells in peripheral blood. Study results and caveats: Differentially abundant clones: 0.95 to 1.5 between replicates, 16.4 at roughly 15 days, less than 25 at four.

Profiled with immunoSEQ multiplex PCR; TCRdb holds only in-frame clones, not every one. Of about 58,000 clones in the sample, around 90% were seen once. V gave up 7 bases and J gave up 6 bases, with 10 bases separating them. Germline lookup yields CDR1 SQVTM and CDR2 ANQGSEA. This CDR3 is 11 amino acids long. Sequenced input: blood. The TCR comes from a person between 18 and 75 years old in good health. The chain couples TRBV29-1 to TRBJ2-1, with D unresolved. This CDR3 is CSANKANEQFF. In DNA form, the CDR3 reads TGCAGCGCGAATAAGGCCAATGAGCAGTTCTTC.